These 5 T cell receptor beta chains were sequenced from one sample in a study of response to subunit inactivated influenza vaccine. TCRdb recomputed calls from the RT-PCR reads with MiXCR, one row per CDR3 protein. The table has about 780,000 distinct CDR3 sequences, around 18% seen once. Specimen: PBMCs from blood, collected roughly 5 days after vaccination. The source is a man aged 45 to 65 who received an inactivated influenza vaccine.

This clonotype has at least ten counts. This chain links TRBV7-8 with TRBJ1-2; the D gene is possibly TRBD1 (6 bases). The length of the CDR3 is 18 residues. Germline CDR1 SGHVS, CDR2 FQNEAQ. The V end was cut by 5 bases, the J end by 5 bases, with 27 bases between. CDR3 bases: TGTGCCAGCAGCCTCTGGAACTACGGGGGGCTACGAGGTTATGGCTACACCTTC. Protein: CASSLWNYGGLRGYGYTF.

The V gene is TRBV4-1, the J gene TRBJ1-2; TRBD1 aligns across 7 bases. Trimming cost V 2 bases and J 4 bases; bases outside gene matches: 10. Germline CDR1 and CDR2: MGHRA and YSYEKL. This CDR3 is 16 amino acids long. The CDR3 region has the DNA TGCGCCAGCAGCCAACCGACAGGGCCAAGGGGCTATGGCTACACCTTC. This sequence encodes CASSQPTGPRGYGYTF.

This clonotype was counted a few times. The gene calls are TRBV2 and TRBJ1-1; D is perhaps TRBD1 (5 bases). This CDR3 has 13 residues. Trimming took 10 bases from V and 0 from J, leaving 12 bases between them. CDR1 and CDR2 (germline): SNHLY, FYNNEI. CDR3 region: CAKRGTVNTEAFF. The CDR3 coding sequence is TGTGCCAAAAGGGGTACGGTGAACACTGAAGCTTTCTTT. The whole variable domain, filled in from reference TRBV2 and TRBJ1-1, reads EPEVTQTPSHQVTQMGQEVILRCVPISNHLYFYWYRQILGQKVEFLVSFYNNEISEKSEIFDDQFSVERPDGSNFTLKIRSTKLEDSAMYFCAKRGTVNTEAFFGQGTRLTVV.

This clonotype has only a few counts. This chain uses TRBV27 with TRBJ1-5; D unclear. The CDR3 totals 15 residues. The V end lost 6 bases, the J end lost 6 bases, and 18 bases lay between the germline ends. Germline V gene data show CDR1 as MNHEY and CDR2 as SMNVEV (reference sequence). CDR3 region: CASSPSSTGGQPQHF. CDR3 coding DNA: TGTGCCAGCAGCCCGAGTTCGACCGGTGGTCAGCCCCAGCATTTT.

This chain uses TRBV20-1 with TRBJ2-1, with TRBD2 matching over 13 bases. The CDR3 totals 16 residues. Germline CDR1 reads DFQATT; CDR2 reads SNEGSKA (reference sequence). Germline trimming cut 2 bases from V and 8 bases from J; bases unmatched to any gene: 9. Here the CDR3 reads CSARKGTSGMFHEQFF. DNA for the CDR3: TGCAGTGCTAGAAAGGGGACTAGCGGGATGTTCCATGAGCAGTTCTTC.